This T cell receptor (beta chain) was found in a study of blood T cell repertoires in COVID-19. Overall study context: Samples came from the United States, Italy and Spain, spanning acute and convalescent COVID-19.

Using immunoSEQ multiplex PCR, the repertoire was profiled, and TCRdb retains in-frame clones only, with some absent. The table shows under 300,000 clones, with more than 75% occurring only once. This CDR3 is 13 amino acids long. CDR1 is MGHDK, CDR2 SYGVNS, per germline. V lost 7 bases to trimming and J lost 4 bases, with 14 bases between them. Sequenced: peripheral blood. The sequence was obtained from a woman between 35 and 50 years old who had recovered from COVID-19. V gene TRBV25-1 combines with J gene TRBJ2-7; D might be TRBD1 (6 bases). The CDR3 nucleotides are TGTGCCAGCACCCCCGCTGGACAGTACGAGCAGTACTTC. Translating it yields CASTPAGQYEQYF.